This TCR beta chain was sequenced for a study of blood T cell repertoires in COVID-19 (dated by TCRdb to 2019 to 2021). For context, the study as a whole: Collaborator samples came from the United States, Italy and Spain and covered acute and convalescent phases of COVID-19. The material from the prospective study consisted of cDNA or gDNA derived from T cells, B-cell-depleted T cells, or PBMCs. Subjects who had been exposed to COVID-19, were actively infected with it, or had recovered from it provided the deeply sampled blood TCRbeta repertoires that made up the dataset. The repertoires were released in a freely available public database intended as a resource for research on the immune response to SARS-CoV-2. The samples were drawn from two sources: the first 160 participants of the ongoing ImmuneRACE study, and fewer than 1,500 subjects contributed by 6 global collaborators. A de-identified subject ID, COVID-19 status, age in years and sex were almost always included in the sample metadata. HLA class I and class II types, where available, came from metadata supplied by the sample provider rather than from assay-based typing.

Participants in the prospective study were enrolled through a virtual design, were aged roughly 18 to 100 years, and lived in under 25 United States geographic areas. In the prospective study, cohorts were assigned on the basis of participant-reported clinical history obtained from a screening survey and a study questionnaire. ImmuneRACE Cohort 3 recovered participants were defined by two consecutive negative NP/OP PCR tests, healthcare professional clearance, or symptom resolution. Each participant in the prospective study had whole blood, serum and a nasopharyngeal or oropharyngeal swab collected by mobile phlebotomists. Participants in the prospective study had the option to provide additional blood draws and questionnaires over a roughly 2-month period. Blood samples from the prospective study were shipped frozen or at room temperature prior to DNA extraction. The investigation overall reported the following: How much clinical and demographic metadata was included differed by source and by participant, and the metadata was provided uncurated.

TCRbeta CDR3 regions were amplified from genomic DNA by means of the immunoSEQ Assay, a bias-controlled multiplex PCR. As for how the authors treated the data: Nucleated cell counts per sample were estimated from amplification of reference gene primers within the assay. To quantify the absolute abundance of each unique TCRbeta CDR3 rearrangement, sequence reads were collapsed and filtered. Productive Simpson clonality was computed per sample as the square root of Simpson's diversity index over productive rearrangements. The clones in this table, taken by TCRdb from immuneACCESS, are in-frame only. Not every clone is retained; where verified, under half of the shortfall comes from an unresolved V gene, and the cause of the rest is unknown. The V and J calls and clone size are taken from that table; D and trimming were inferred from the DNA. In this sample the table shows approximately 210,000 clones, over 65% of which occur a single time. Of the sample, around 3.4% is held by the ten largest clones.

CDR1 is given as LGHDT and CDR2 as YNNKEL, both from the germline V gene (reference sequence). The CDR3 runs 15 amino acids, cysteine and phenylalanine included. The kept DNA is CDR3 alone, 45 bases in frame from the first base. Relative to germline, V is missing 2 bases and J is missing 7 bases, with 10 bases of the junction outside any gene match. About this clone itself: No cognate antigen has been identified for it. It has no much larger one-base neighbor in the sample; base qualities were not kept.

The sequence is built from TRBV3-1 (or the pseudogene TRBV3-2) and TRBJ1-2; 7 central nucleotides agree with TRBD1. The TCR sequence derives from a woman aged 60-75 years who had recovered from COVID-19. Sequencing was carried out using PBMCs or T cells enriched from blood (not recorded which). The CDR3 region: CASSQQPGTDAGYTF. The sequenced DNA is TGTGCCAGCAGCCAACAACCCGGGACAGATGCTGGCTACACCTTC.